This T cell receptor (beta chain) was captured by sequencing in a study of cytomegalovirus exposure and HLA in healthy donors. Overall study: It was reported in a later analysis that the roughly 120 validation repertoires used the same platform as the 650 to 800 first-cohort repertoires. Study-wide points: Cytomegalovirus status, reportedly, was diagnosed with high specificity and sensitivity by the classifier. The study flagged roughly 150 TCR beta chains as cytomegalovirus-associated.

This clone was picked up a small number of times. The antigen remains unidentified. The donors were in the approximately 130-subject validation cohort; that cohort was separate from the approximately 700-subject first cohort. The table came from immunoSEQ multiplex PCR; TCRdb's copy has only in-frame clones and leaves some out. Here the sample spans 150,000 to 200,000 clones, around 85% being singletons. This TCR derives from a man aged 30 to 39 in good health and CMV-seropositive. The material sequenced was PBMCs.

The CDR3 region is CASSPSGYGYTF. The DNA for the CDR3 is TGTGCCAGCTCACCTTCGGGGTATGGCTACACCTTC. This chain connects TRBV18 to TRBJ1-2; D call uncertain. Trimming removed 3 bases from V and 5 bases from J, with 7 bases in between. Germline values: CDR1 KGHSH, CDR2 LQKENI. The CDR3 consists of 12 residues.